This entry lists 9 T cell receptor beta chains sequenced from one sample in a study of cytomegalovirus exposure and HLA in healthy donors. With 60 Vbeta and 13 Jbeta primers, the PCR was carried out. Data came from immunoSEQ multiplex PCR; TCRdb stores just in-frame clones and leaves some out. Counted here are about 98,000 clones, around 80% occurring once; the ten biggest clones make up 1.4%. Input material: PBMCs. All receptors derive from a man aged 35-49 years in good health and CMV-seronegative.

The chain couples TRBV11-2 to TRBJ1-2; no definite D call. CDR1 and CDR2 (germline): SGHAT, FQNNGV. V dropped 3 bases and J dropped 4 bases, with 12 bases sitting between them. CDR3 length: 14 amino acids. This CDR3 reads CASSFHGVLYGYTF. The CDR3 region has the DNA TGTGCCAGCAGCTTCCACGGGGTACTCTATGGCTACACCTTC.

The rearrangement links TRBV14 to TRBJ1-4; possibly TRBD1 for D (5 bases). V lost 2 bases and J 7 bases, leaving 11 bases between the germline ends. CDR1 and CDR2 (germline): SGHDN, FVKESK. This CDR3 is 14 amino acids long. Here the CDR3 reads CASSQRSGVEKLFF. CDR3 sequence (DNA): TGTGCCAGCAGCCAAAGATCGGGGGTTGAAAAACTGTTTTTT.

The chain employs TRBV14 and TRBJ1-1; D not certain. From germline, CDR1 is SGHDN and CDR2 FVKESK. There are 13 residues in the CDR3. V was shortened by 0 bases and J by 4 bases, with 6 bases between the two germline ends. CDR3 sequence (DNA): TGTGCCAGCAGCCAAGAAGTCGGCACTGAAGCTTTCTTT. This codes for CASSQEVGTEAFF. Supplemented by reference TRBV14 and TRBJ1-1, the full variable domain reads EAGVTQFPSHSVIEKGQTVTLRCDPISGHDNLYWYRRVMGKEIKFLLHFVKESKQDESGMPNNRFLAERTGGTYSTLKVQPAELEDSGVYFCASSQEVGTEAFFGQGTRLTVV.

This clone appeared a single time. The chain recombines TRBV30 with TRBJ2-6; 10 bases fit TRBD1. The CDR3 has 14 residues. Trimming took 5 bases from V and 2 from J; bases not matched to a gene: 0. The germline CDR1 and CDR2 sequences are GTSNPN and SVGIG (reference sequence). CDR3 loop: CAWGTGAGANVLTF. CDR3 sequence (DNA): TGTGCCTGGGGGACAGGGGCTGGGGCCAACGTCCTGACTTTC.

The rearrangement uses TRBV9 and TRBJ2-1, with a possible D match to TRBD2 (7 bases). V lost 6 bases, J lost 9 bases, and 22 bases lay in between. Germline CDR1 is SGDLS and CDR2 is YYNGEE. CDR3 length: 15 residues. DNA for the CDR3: TGTGCCAGCACCACGGGACGGGGGGCACGGGGTGAGCAGTTCTTC. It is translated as CASTTGRGARGEQFF.

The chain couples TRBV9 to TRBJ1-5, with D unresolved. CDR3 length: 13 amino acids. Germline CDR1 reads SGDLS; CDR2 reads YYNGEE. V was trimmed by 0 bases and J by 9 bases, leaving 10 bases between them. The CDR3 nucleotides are TGTGCCAGCAGCGTAGAAGCGGTAGGGCCCCAGCATTTT. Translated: CASSVEAVGPQHF.

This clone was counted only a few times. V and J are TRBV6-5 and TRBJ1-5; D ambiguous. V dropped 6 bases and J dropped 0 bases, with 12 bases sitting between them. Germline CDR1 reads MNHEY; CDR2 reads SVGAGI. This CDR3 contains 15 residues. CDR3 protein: CASRNGPGSNQPQHF. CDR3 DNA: TGTGCCAGCAGGAACGGCCCAGGTAGCAATCAGCCCCAGCATTTT.

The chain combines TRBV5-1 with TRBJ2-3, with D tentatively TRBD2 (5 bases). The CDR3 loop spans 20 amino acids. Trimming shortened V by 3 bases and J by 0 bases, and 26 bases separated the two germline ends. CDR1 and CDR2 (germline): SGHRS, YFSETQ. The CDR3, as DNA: TGCGCCAGCAGCTCAACAGTGGGGAGAGAGGTTGTTGCTAGCACAGATACGCAGTATTTT. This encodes CASSSTVGREVVASTDTQYF.

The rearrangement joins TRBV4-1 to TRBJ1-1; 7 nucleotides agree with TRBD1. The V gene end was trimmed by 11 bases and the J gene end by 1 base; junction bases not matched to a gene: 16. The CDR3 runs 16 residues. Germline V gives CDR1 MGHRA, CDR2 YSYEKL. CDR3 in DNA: TGCGCCTCCGAGTCCCTAACGCGGGACAGGAACACTGAAGCTTTCTTT. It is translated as CASESLTRDRNTEAFF.